One T cell receptor beta chain is described in this entry. The record originates from a study of shared clonotypes between healthy human individuals. A deep-level run was used for the assay. PCR replicates performed on unsorted PBMC used around 0.3 ug DNA, 25,000 to 35,000 T cell genomes. Assay used: immunoSEQ multiplex PCR; TCRdb lists only in-frame clones, some missing. Here the sample spans approximately 470,000 clones, approximately 81% being singletons. The CDR3 totals 16 residues. Germline CDR1 is LNHDA and CDR2 is SQIVND (reference sequence). V gave up 3 bases and J gave up 5 bases, with 19 bases separating them.

Sequenced material: PBMCs. This sequence originates from a middle-aged woman in good health. Some clones in this sample may be carry-over from other donors' samples. The gene calls are TRBV19 and TRBJ1-1; D is unresolved. The CDR3 is CASSMGSPPLRTEAFF. The CDR3 region has the DNA TGTGCCAGTAGTATGGGCAGCCCCCCTCTCAGGACTGAAGCTTTCTTT.